Described below is a single T cell receptor (beta chain) sequence and its context. These data come from a study of blood T cell repertoires in COVID-19. For the study at large: The United States, Italy and Spain were the sources of the acute and convalescent COVID-19 samples. Sources were T cells, B-cell-depleted T cells, or PBMCs; the material itself was cDNA or gDNA.

Per germline, CDR1 SGHTA and CDR2 FQGNSA. J gave up 6 bases and V 5 bases, and 4 bases lay outside the gene matches. The CDR3 spans 13 residues. In the original workflow: For nucleated cells, counts were estimated from reference gene primer amplification. Assay: immunoSEQ multiplex PCR; the TCRdb copy retains only in-frame clones and omits some. V and J calls and clone size are those listed in that table; D and trimming were worked out from the DNA. This sample has roughly 90,000 clones; roughly 80% occur once, and the top ten carry roughly 15%. This sequence was found in a woman older than 75 with active or convalescent COVID-19. The J gene is TRBJ2-1, the V gene TRBV7-2, with TRBD2 identical over 7 bases. Sequencing input: peripheral blood. This chain's CDR3 is CASSISSGNEQFF. CDR3 in DNA: TGTGCCAGCAGCATCTCTAGCGGCAATGAGCAGTTCTTC.